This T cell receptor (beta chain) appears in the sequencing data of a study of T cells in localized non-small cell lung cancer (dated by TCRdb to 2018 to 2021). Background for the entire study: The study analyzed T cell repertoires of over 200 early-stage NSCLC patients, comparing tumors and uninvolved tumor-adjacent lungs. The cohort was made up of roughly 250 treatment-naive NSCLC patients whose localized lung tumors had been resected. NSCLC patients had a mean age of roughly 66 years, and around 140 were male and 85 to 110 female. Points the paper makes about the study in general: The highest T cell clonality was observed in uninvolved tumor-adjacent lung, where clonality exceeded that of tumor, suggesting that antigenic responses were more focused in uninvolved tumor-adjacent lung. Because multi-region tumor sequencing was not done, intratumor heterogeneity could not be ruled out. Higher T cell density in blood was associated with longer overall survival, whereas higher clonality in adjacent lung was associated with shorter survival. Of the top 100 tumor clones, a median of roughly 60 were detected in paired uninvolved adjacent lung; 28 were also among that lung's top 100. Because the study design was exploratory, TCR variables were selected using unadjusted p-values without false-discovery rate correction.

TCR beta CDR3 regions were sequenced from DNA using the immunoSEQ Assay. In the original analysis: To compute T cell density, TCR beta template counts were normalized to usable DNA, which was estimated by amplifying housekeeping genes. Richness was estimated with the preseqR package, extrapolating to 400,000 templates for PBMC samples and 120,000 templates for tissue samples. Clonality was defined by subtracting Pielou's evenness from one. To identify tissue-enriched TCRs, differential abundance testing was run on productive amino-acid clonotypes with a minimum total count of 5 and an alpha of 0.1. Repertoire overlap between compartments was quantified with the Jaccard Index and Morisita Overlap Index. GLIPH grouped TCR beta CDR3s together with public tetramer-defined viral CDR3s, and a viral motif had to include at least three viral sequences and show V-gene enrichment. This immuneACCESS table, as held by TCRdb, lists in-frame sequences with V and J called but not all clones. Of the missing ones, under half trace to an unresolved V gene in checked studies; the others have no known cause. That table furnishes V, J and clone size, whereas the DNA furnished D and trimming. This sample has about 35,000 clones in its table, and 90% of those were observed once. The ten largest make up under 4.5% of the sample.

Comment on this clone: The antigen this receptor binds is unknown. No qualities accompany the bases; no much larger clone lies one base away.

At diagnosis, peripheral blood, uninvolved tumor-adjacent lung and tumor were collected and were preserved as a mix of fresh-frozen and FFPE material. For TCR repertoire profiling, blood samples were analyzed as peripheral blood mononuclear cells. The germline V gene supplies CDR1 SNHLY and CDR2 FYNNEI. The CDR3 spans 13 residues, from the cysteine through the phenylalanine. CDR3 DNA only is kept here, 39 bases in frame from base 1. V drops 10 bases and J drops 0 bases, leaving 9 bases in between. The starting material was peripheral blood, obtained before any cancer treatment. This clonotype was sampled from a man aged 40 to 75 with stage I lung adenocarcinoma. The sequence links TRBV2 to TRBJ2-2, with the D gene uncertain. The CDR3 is CAIQWSNTGELFF. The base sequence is TGTGCCATACAGTGGTCGAACACCGGGGAGCTGTTTTTT. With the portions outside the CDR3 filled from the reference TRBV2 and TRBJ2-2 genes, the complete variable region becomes EPEVTQTPSHQVTQMGQEVILRCVPISNHLYFYWYRQILGQKVEFLVSFYNNEISEKSEIFDDQFSVERPDGSNFTLKIRSTKLEDSAMYFCAIQWSNTGELFFGEGSRLTVL.